This TCR beta chain was sequenced in a study of T cells in Graves' hyperthyroidism and ophthalmopathy. Overall study results and limits: Ophthalmopathy was model-predicted a median approximately six months pre-onset. Most thyroid clonotypes that were expanded above 0.001 also turned up in blood.

Note on this clonotype: Antigen: not known. Germline is not matched at one junction end, which may reflect a read error.

The CDR3 runs 13 residues. Amplified TCR beta CDR3 regions came from RNA transcripts. The HTBI primer set drove a first-round RT-PCR of the TCR CDR3. TCRdb re-derived calls from the multiplex PCR reads in MiXCR, one entry per CDR3 protein. This table has 400,000 to 600,000 distinct CDR3 sequences, less than 25% appearing once. Material: blood. This sequence joins TRBV12-3 or TRBV12-4 and TRBJ1-2, with D uncertain. The sequence came from a man younger than 35 with Graves' hyperthyroidism. The CDR3 sequence: CASSFSGQGPVSF. CDR3 nucleotide sequence: TGTGCCAGCAGTTTTAGCGGGCAAGGCCCTGTCTCCTTC.